This T cell receptor (beta chain) stems from a study of blood T cell repertoires in COVID-19. CDR1 and CDR2 (germline): WNHNN, SYGVQD (reference sequence). CDR3 length: 12 residues. Per the original data handling: By means of reference gene primer amplification, nucleated cell counts were estimated. Clones were sequenced by immunoSEQ multiplex PCR, and TCRdb holds only the in-frame ones, with some missing. V and J calls and clone size are those listed in that table; D and trimming were worked out from the DNA. This table has tens of thousands of clones, around four fifths appearing once. Sequencing was carried out using peripheral blood. The sequence was obtained from a woman at least 80 years old with active or convalescent COVID-19. J is TRBJ1-5 and V is TRBV10-1; TRBD1 might be the D (5 bases). The CDR3 sequence is CARGGSNQPQHF. The CDR3 nucleotides read TGCGCAAGGGGAGGAAGCAATCAGCCCCAGCATTTT.